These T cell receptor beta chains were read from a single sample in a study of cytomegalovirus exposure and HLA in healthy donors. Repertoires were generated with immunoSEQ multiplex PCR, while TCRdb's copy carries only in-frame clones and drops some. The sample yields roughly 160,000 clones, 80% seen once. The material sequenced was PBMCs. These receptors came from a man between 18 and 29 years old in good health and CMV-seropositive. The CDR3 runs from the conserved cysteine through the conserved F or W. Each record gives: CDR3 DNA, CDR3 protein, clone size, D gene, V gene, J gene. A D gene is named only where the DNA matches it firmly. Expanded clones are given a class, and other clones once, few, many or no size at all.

TGTGCCAGCAGCCACCCCCTGGGGGGGGTTGCGCAGAATTCACCCCTCCACTTT	CASSHPLGGVAQNSPLHF	.	.	TRBV4-2	TRBJ1-6
TGCGCCAGTATAATGGAGCCGAACACTGAAGCTTTCTTT	CASIMEPNTEAFF	.	.	TRBV5-1	TRBJ1-1
TGTGCCAGCACCGGTAGGGGAAGCTCCTATAATTCACCCCTCCACTTT	CASTGRGSSYNSPLHF	.	.	TRBV5-6	TRBJ1-6
TGTGCCAGCAGCCAGCAGGGGTACGATCAGCCCCAGCATTTT	CASSQQGYDQPQHF	.	.	TRBV6-6	TRBJ1-5
TGTGCCAGCAGAGGGCCGGGGTCGAACACCGGGGAGCTGTTTTTT	CASRGPGSNTGELFF	.	.	TRBV6-5	TRBJ2-2
TGTGCCAGCAGCCCCCCCCGAGGGATACAGGGACAAGAGACCCAGTACTTC	CASSPPRGIQGQETQYF	.	.	TRBV13	TRBJ2-5
TGTGCCAGCAGCCAAGGACGTCAGGGGAGCGATGGCTACACCTTC	CASSQGRQGSDGYTF	.	.	TRBV4-2	TRBJ1-2
TGTGCCAGCAGCCCGGGACAGTTCTATGGCTACACCTTC	CASSPGQFYGYTF	.	TRBD1	TRBV7-9	TRBJ1-2
TGTGCCAGCAGCTTGGGACAGGGGGCAAATCCAGACGAGCAGTACTTC	CASSLGQGANPDEQYF	.	TRBD1	TRBV7-9	TRBJ2-7
TGCAGCGTTGAATGGGGGCGGGGGACTGAAGCTTTCTTT	CSVEWGRGTEAFF	.	.	TRBV29-1	TRBJ1-1
TGTGCCAGCAGTTTATCCGGGACAGAAAAAAACATTCAGTACTTC	CASSLSGTEKNIQYF	.	TRBD1	TRBV7-2	TRBJ2-4
TGTGCCAGCAGCTTAGGCCTGGGGGGGTATCGTCATGAGCAGTTCTTC	CASSLGLGGYRHEQFF	.	TRBD2	TRBV13	TRBJ2-1
TGCGCCAGCAGCCAAAATCCGGACAGCCCACACTATGGCTACACCTTC	CASSQNPDSPHYGYTF	.	.	TRBV4-1	TRBJ1-2
TGTGCCTGGAGGGGGACAGGCACCTCCTACGAGCAGTACTTC	CAWRGTGTSYEQYF	.	TRBD1	TRBV30	TRBJ2-7
TGTGCCAGCAGCCTCAGGACTAGCGGGACAAAAGAGGGACAGGAGACCCAGTACTTC	CASSLRTSGTKEGQETQYF	.	TRBD2	TRBV9	TRBJ2-5
TGTGCCAGCAGCTCAACCCTCTCCGGACAGGGAGTGAGCACAGATACGCAGTATTTT	CASSSTLSGQGVSTDTQYF	.	TRBD1	TRBV7-2	TRBJ2-3
TGTGCCAGCAGCCTGACAGGGTCGGCAGATACGCAGTATTTT	CASSLTGSADTQYF	.	TRBD1	TRBV5-6	TRBJ2-3
TGTGCCAGCAGCATAACCCATAGCGTTCCCGGGGAGCTGTTTTTT	CASSITHSVPGELFF	few	.	TRBV7-9	TRBJ2-2
TGCGCCAGCAGCTTGTCAGGGGAGAACTATGGCCACACCTTC	CASSLSGENYGHTF	.	.	TRBV5-1	TRBJ1-2
TGTGCCAGCAGTGACTCGAGGGCGAACACCGGGGAGCTGTTTTTT	CASSDSRANTGELFF	few	.	TRBV6-4	TRBJ2-2
TGTGCCATCAGTGAAAACCCGACAAGGGGTGGAAACACCATATATTTT	CAISENPTRGGNTIYF	.	.	TRBV10-3	TRBJ1-3
TGTGCCATCAGCGCGACAGGGCCGGAGAGGTCACCCCTCCACTTT	CAISATGPERSPLHF	.	TRBD1	TRBV10-3	TRBJ1-6
TGTGCCAGCAGCCAAGCTGGCGGCCCAGGGAGCAATCAGCCCCAGCATTTT	CASSQAGGPGSNQPQHF	.	.	TRBV4-2	TRBJ1-5